The clone carrying this T cell receptor (beta chain) is a singleton in its sample. The antigen is not known. Profiling relied on immunoSEQ multiplex PCR, and the TCRdb table lists in-frame clones only, not all of them. The table has 100,000 to 120,000 clones, roughly nine tenths seen once. V lost 4 bases, J lost 6 bases, and 9 bases lay in between. From germline, CDR1 is MNHEY and CDR2 SMNVEV (reference sequence). The CDR3 is made up of 13 amino acids. Time point given: week 11, during vaccination. Topical imiquimod accompanied each vaccine dose, which consisted of 300 ug of mutant IDH1 20-mer peptide. This sample was included in a study of a mutant IDH1 vaccine in newly diagnosed glioma.

This clonotype was obtained from a woman in her forties or fifties with glioma. Material: PBMCs, obtained from a glioma patient whose treatment included an IDH1 peptide vaccine. The rearrangement uses TRBV27 and TRBJ2-2; TRBD2 might be the D (5 bases). The CDR3 sequence is CASSWGAAGELFF. The CDR3 DNA reads TGTGCCAGCAGTTGGGGAGCCGCCGGGGAGCTGTTTTTT.